Each of the 6 T cell receptor beta chains below was sequenced from the same sample in a study of CD8 T cells in ankylosing spondylitis. Study outcomes and limitations: Characteristic, it appeared, of ankylosing spondylitis blood was a TCR beta motif of eight highly homologous variants.

Their specific antigens are unknown. Each CDR3 protein gets one entry after TCRdb re-called the 5' RACE reads with MiXCR. The sample includes over 450,000 distinct CDR3 sequences, 10% to 15% seen only once; the top ten take around 7%. The specimen sequenced was blood, either unsorted or a sorted T cell fraction (not recorded which). The origin of the receptors is a male donor with ankylosing spondylitis.

The rearrangement links TRBV24-1 to TRBJ2-3; 9 bases map to TRBD2. CDR3 length equals 19 residues. Germline CDR1 and CDR2: KGHDR and SFDVKD. The junction had 15 bases not matched to a gene; V was cut back by 0 bases and J by 6 bases. The CDR3 bases are TGTGCCACCAGTGATTTGCCCGGACGAGCGGGAGGTCCCGGGGATACGCAGTATTTT. Protein sequence: CATSDLPGRAGGPGDTQYF.

The V call is TRBV20-1, the J call TRBJ1-1; D ambiguous. The V gene lost 7 bases and the J gene lost 6 bases, with 18 bases spanning the gap. The CDR3 runs to 13 residues. Looked up from germline, CDR1 is DFQATT and CDR2 is SNEGSKA (reference sequence). The CDR3 region has the DNA TGCAGTGGAATCCCTCAGATAATTGCTGAAGCTTTCTTT. It translates to CSGIPQIIAEAFF.

V is TRBV11-2 and J is TRBJ1-1; D gene uncertain. This CDR3 spans 15 amino acids. V was trimmed by 2 bases and J by 1 base, leaving 11 bases between them. From germline, CDR1 is SGHAT and CDR2 FQNNGV. CDR3 in DNA: TGTGCCAGCAGCTTATGGCAAGGGAAGAACACTGAAGCTTTCTTT. This gives the protein CASSLWQGKNTEAFF.

The chain uses TRBV20-1 and TRBJ2-3; D remains ambiguous. This CDR3 contains 15 residues. V was clipped by 0 bases and J by 2 bases, with 12 bases between them. The germline V gene encodes CDR1 DFQATT and CDR2 SNEGSKA (reference sequence). The CDR3 DNA follows: TGCAGTGCTAGAGATCGTCGGCAAGTCACAGATACGCAGTATTTT. Protein: CSARDRRQVTDTQYF.

The V and J genes are TRBV7-2 and TRBJ2-5; 7 bases align to TRBD2. V lost 5 bases, J lost 4 bases, and 10 bases stayed unmatched. Germline V gene data show CDR1 as SGHTA and CDR2 as FQGNSA. There are 15 residues in the CDR3. The CDR3, as DNA: TGTGCCAGCAGCCCCCGGACTAGGACCCTAGAGACCCAGTACTTC. Its protein product is CASSPRTRTLETQYF.

DNA for the CDR3: TGTGCCAGCAGTTTATTGGGGACAGGGCACAATGAGCAGTTCTTC. Protein sequence: CASSLLGTGHNEQFF. J is TRBJ2-1 and V is TRBV27, with 9 bases that match TRBD1. CDR3 length: 15 residues. The V and J ends lost 1 base and 5 bases, in that order; junction bases with no gene match: 3. Germline V gene lookup returns CDR1 MNHEY and CDR2 SMNVEV (reference sequence).